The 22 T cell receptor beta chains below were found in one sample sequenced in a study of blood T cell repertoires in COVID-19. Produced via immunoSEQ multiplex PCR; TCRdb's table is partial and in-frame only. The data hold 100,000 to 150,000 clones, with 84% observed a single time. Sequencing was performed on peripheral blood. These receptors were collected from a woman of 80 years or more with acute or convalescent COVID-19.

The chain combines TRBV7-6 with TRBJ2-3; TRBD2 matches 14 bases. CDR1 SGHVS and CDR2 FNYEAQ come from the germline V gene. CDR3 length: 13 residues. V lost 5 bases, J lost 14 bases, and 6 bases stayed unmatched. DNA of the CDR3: TGTGCCAGCAGCGCGGGGACTAGCGGGAGCGGGTATTTT. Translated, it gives CASSAGTSGSGYF.

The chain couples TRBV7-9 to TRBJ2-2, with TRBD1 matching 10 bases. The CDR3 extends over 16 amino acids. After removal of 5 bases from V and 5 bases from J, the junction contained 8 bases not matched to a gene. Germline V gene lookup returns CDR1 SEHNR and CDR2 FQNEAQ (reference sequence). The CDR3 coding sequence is TGTGCCAGCAGCGGGGGACAGGGGTTAAGAACCGGGGAGCTGTTTTTT. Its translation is CASSGGQGLRTGELFF.

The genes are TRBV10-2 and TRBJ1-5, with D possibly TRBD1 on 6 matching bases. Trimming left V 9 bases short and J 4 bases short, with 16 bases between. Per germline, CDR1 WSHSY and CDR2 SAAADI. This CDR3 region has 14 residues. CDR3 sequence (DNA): TGCGCCAGTCGAGGTGCAGGGGAGAATCAGCCCCAGCATTTT. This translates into CASRGAGENQPQHF.

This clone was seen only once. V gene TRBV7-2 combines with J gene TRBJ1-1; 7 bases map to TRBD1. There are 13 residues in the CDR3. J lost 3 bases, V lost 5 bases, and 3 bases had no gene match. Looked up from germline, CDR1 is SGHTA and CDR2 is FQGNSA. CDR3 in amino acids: CASSLGQHTEAFF. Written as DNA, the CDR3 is TGTGCCAGCAGCCTGGGACAGCACACTGAAGCTTTCTTT.

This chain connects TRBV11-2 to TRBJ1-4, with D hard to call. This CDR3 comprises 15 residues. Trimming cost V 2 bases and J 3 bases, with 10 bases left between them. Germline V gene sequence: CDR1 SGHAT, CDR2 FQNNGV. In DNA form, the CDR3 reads TGTGCCAGCAGCTTAAACCGGGGTGCTAATGAAAAACTGTTTTTT. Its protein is CASSLNRGANEKLFF.

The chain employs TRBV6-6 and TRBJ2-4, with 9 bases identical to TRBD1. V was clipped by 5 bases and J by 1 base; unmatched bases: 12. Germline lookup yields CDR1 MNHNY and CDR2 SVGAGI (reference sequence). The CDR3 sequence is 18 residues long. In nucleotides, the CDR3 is TGTGCCAGCAGTCAACTCCCGGGGACAGGGAGTGCCAAAAACATTCAGTACTTC. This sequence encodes CASSQLPGTGSAKNIQYF.

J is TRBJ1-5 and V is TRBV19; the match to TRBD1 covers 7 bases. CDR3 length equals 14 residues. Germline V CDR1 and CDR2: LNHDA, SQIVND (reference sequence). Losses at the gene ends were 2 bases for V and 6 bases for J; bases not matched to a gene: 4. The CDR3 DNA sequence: TGTGCCAGTAGTATAACAGGGGCTGGTCAGCCCCAGCATTTT. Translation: CASSITGAGQPQHF.

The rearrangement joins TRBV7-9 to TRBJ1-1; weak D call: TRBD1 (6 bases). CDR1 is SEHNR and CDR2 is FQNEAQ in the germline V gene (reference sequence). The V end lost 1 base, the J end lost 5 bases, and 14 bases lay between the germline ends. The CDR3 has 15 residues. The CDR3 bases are TGTGCCAGCAGCTTAGGGGGGCAGGGGCAAACTGAAGCTTTCTTT. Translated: CASSLGGQGQTEAFF. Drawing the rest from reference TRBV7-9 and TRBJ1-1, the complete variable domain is DTGVSQNPRHKITKRGQNVTFRCDPISEHNRLYWYRQTLGQGPEFLTYFQNEAQLEKSRLLSDRFSAERPKGSFSTLEIQRTEQGDSAMYLCASSLGGQGQTEAFFGQGTRLTVV.

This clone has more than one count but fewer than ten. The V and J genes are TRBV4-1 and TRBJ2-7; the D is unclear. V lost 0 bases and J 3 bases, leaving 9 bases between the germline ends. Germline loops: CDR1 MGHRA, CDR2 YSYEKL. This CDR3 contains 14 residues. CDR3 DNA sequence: TGCGCCAGCAGCCAAGAATTCGGTGACTACGAGCAGTACTTC. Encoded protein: CASSQEFGDYEQYF.

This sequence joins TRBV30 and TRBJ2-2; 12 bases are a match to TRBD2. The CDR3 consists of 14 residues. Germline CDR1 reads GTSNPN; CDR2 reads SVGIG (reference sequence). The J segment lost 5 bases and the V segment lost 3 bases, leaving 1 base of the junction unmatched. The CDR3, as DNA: TGTGCCTGGAGGCTAGCGGGAGGGACCGGGGAGCTGTTTTTT. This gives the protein CAWRLAGGTGELFF.

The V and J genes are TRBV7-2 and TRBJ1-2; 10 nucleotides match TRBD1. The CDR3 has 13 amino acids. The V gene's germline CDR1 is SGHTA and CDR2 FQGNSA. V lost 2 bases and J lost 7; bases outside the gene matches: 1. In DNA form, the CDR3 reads TGTGCCAGCAGCTTATGGGACAGGGGTGGCTACACCTTC. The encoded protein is CASSLWDRGGYTF.

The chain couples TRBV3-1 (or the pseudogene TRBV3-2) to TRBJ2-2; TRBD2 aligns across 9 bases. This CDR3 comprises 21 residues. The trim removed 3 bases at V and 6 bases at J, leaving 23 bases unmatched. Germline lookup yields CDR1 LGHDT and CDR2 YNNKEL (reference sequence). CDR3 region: CASSHPPYPPIPGLAPGELFF. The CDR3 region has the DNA TGTGCCAGCAGCCACCCTCCCTACCCTCCCATACCGGGACTAGCCCCCGGGGAGCTGTTTTTT.

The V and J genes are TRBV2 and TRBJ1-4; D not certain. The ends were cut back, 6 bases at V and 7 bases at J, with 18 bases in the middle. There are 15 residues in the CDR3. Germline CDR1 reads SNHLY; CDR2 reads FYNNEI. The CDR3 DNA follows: TGTGCCAGCAGCCCTAATAGCGGAGGTAGTGAAAAACTGTTTTTT. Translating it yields CASSPNSGGSEKLFF.

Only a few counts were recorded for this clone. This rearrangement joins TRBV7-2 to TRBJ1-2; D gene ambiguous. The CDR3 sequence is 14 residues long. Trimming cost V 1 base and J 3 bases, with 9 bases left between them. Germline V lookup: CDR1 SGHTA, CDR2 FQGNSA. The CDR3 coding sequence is TGTGCCAGCAGCTTAGGGGCAAACCACTATGGCTACACCTTC. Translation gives CASSLGANHYGYTF.

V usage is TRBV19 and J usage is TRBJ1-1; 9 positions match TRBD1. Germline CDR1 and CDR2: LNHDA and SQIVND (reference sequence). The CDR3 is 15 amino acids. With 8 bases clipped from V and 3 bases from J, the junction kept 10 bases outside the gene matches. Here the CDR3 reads CASSDLRDRDTEAFF. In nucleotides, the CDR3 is TGTGCCAGTTCCGATCTCCGGGACAGGGACACTGAAGCTTTCTTT.

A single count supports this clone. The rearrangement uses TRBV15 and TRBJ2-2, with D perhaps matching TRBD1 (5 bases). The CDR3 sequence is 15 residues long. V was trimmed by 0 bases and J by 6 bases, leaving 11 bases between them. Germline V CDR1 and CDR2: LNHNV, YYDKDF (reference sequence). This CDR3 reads CATSRDRVRAGELFF. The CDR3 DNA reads TGTGCCACCAGCAGAGACAGGGTTAGGGCCGGGGAGCTGTTTTTT.

The CDR3 nucleotides read TGTGCCAGCAGGAGGGCCGGGTCCTATGGCTACACCTTC. Its protein is CASRRAGSYGYTF. The chain joins TRBV6-5 to TRBJ1-2; the D is unclear. Trimming stripped 6 bases from V and 4 bases from J, with 12 bases between. The CDR3 loop spans 13 amino acids. Looked up from germline, CDR1 is MNHEY and CDR2 is SVGAGI.

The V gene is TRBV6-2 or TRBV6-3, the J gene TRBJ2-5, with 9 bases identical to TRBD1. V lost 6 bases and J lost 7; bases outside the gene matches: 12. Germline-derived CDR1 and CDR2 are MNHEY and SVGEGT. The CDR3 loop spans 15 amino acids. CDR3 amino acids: CASSWGQGGFGTQYF. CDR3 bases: TGTGCCAGCAGCTGGGGACAGGGAGGATTTGGGACCCAGTACTTC.

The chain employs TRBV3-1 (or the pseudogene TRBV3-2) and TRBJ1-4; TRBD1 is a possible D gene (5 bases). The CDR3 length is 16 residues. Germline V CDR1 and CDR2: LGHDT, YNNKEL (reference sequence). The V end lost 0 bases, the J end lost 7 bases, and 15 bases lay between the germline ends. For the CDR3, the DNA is TGTGCCAGCAGCCAAGATTTTGCAGGGATCACTGAAAAACTGTTTTTT. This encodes CASSQDFAGITEKLFF.

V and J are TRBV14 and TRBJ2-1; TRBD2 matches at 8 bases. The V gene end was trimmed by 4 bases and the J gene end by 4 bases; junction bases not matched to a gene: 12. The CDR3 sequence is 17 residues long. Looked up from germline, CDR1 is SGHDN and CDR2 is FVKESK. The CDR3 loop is CASSPDLLAVPYNEQFF. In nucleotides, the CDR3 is TGTGCCAGCAGCCCGGATCTACTAGCGGTACCTTACAATGAGCAGTTCTTC.

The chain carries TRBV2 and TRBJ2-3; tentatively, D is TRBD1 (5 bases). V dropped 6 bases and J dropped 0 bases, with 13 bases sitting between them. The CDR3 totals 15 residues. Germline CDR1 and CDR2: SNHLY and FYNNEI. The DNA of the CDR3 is TGTGCCAGCAGGGTGGACAACCTAAGCACAGATACGCAGTATTTT. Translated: CASRVDNLSTDTQYF.

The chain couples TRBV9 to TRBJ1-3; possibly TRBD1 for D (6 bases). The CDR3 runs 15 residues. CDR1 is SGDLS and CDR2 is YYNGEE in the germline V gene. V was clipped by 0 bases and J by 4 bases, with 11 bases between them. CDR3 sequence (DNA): TGTGCCAGCAGCGTAGTAGGGGGTTCGGGAAACACCATATATTTT. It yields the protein CASSVVGGSGNTIYF.